Listed below are T cell receptor beta chains from one sample, sequenced in a study of blood T cell repertoires in COVID-19. The method was immunoSEQ multiplex PCR; TCRdb's version includes in-frame clones alone and lacks a portion of them. This table has fewer than 200,000 clones, about 85% appearing once. The sequenced sample was peripheral blood. These TCRs come from a man aged 55 to 69 who had recovered from COVID-19. The conserved cysteine and the conserved F or W are not part of the CDR3 here. Clone size is given for some rows only: seen once, a few or many times, or a class if the clone is expanded.

once	TRBV6-5	TRBJ2-7	ASGRGYEQY
.	TRBV7-3	TRBJ1-3	ASSLGASAGNTIY
once	TRBV6-2/TRBV6-3	TRBJ1-1	ASSRGGYTEAF
few	TRBV6-2/TRBV6-3	TRBJ1-1	ASSYSGWTAEAF
.	TRBV12-5	TRBJ1-5	ASGLRTGNNQPQH
.	TRBV5-1	TRBJ1-3	ASSLAGGAGNTIY
once	TRBV29-1	TRBJ2-3	SGRVLAGGGMKDTQY
.	TRBV7-6	TRBJ2-7	ASSLAVQGAMGEQY
.	TRBV2	TRBJ2-1	ASRLVRDSTV
.	TRBV7-2	TRBJ2-7	ASSLVQSSYEQY
.	TRBV14	TRBJ2-2	ASSHSGGASGELF
.	TRBV11-3	TRBJ2-2	ASSRGNTGELF
few	TRBV12-3/TRBV12-4	TRBJ1-2	ASSRGYGYT
.	TRBV4-2	TRBJ2-5	ASSQGGRGGPQETQY